The 20 T cell receptor beta chains listed next were all sequenced from one sample in a study of blood T cell repertoires in COVID-19. Clones were read by immunoSEQ multiplex PCR, and TCRdb kept only the in-frame ones, dropping some. The sample includes about 50,000 clones, 80% to 90% of them seen just once. What was sequenced was peripheral blood. These receptors came from a woman aged 55-70 years with COVID-19, enrolled during active disease.

The chain links TRBV27 to TRBJ2-1; maybe TRBD2 (5 bases). V was clipped by 7 bases and J by 0 bases, with 10 bases between them. The CDR3 is made up of 14 amino acids. Germline V gene data show CDR1 as MNHEY and CDR2 as SMNVEV (reference sequence). As DNA, the CDR3 is TGTGCCAGCACGCGGGCCCGCTCCTACAATGAGCAGTTCTTC. As protein: CASTRARSYNEQFF.

In its sample, this clone was seen a few times. This chain uses TRBV7-6 with TRBJ1-4; 7 bases align to TRBD1. After removal of 5 bases from V and 3 bases from J, the junction contained 6 bases not matched to a gene. The CDR3 sequence is 15 residues long. Looked up from germline, CDR1 is SGHVS and CDR2 is FNYEAQ. The CDR3 spells CASSPQGEANEKLFF. CDR3 in DNA: TGTGCCAGCAGCCCTCAGGGGGAAGCTAATGAAAAACTGTTTTTT.

This chain's CDR3 is CAISLGQGGNTIYF. DNA of the CDR3: TGTGCCATCAGCCTAGGACAGGGTGGAAACACCATATATTTT. This chain links TRBV10-3 with TRBJ1-3; 8 bases align to TRBD1. This CDR3 is 14 amino acids long. V lost 6 bases, J lost 3 bases, and 4 bases stayed unmatched. CDR1 is ENHRY and CDR2 is SYGVKD in the germline V gene.

This sequence joins TRBV7-8 and TRBJ2-1; 7 nucleotides align to TRBD2. After removal of 5 bases from V and 8 bases from J, the junction contained 9 bases not matched to a gene. The CDR3 has 14 residues. From germline, CDR1 is SGHVS and CDR2 FQNEAQ. The CDR3 coding sequence is TGTGCCAGCAGCCGGGACGGGGGGTGGGATGAGCAGTTCTTC. This sequence encodes CASSRDGGWDEQFF. Looking up the rest from reference TRBV7-8 and TRBJ2-1 gives the full variable domain: GAGVSQSPRYKVAKRGQDVALRCDPISGHVSLFWYQQALGQGPEFLTYFQNEAQLDKSGLPSDRFFAERPEGSVSTLKIQRTQQEDSAVYLCASSRDGGWDEQFFGPGTRLTVL.

This rearrangement joins TRBV6-5 to TRBJ1-2; 9 bases line up with TRBD1. Germline V gene sequence: CDR1 MNHEY, CDR2 SVGAGI. The V gene end was trimmed by 6 bases and the J gene end by 7 bases; junction bases not matched to a gene: 6. The CDR3 loop spans 13 amino acids. The CDR3: CASRSTGGSGYTF. The CDR3 bases are TGTGCCAGCAGGTCCACAGGGGGCTCTGGCTACACCTTC.

This chain connects TRBV10-3 to TRBJ2-7; a possible D gene is TRBD2 (6 bases). The CDR3 loop spans 16 amino acids. Looked up from germline, CDR1 is ENHRY and CDR2 is SYGVKD. V lost 6 bases and J lost 6, with 24 bases in between. The CDR3 here is CAISPSVGTLIPEQYF. The CDR3 nucleotides are TGTGCCATCAGCCCCTCCGTGGGGACTCTAATTCCCGAGCAGTACTTC.

The sample holds one count of this clone. The chain is built from TRBV12-3 or TRBV12-4 and TRBJ1-1, with D possibly being TRBD1 (5 bases). This CDR3 comprises 12 residues. V lost 3 bases and J 5 bases, leaving 7 bases between the germline ends. The DNA of the CDR3 is TGTGCCAGCAGTTTCGCAGGGACTGAAGCTTTCTTT. Protein sequence: CASSFAGTEAFF.

The chain links TRBV7-8 to TRBJ2-1, with D perhaps TRBD2 (5 bases). Germline assignment: CDR1 SGHVS and CDR2 FQNEAQ. V lost 3 bases and J lost 0, with 6 bases in between. CDR3 length: 14 residues. The CDR3 loop is CASSLTNSYNEQFF. The CDR3 DNA reads as TGTGCCAGCAGCTTGACTAACTCCTACAATGAGCAGTTCTTC.

The chain has TRBV4-3 and TRBJ2-7; 9 nucleotides align to TRBD1. Germline trimming cut 2 bases from V and 3 bases from J; bases unmatched to any gene: 8. CDR3 size: 16 residues. CDR1 LGHNA and CDR2 YSLEER come from the germline V gene. CDR3: CASSQNTGGVFYEQYF. For the CDR3, the DNA is TGCGCCAGCAGCCAAAATACAGGGGGCGTATTCTACGAGCAGTACTTC.

The chain combines TRBV7-9 with TRBJ2-1; TRBD2 might be the D (5 bases). V was clipped by 1 base and J by 0 bases, with 10 bases between them. Germline loops: CDR1 SEHNR, CDR2 FQNEAQ (reference sequence). This CDR3 spans 16 amino acids. Written as DNA, the CDR3 is TGTGCCAGCAGCTTAGGTTCGGGATCCTCCTACAATGAGCAGTTCTTC. Amino acid sequence: CASSLGSGSSYNEQFF.

The genes are TRBV4-3 and TRBJ2-7; 11 bases match TRBD1. The CDR3 extends over 16 amino acids. The germline V gene has CDR1 LGHNA and CDR2 YSLEER. The J segment lost 4 bases and the V segment lost 1 base, leaving 6 bases of the junction unmatched. CDR3 sequence: CASSQGVGTGGYEQYF. CDR3 bases: TGCGCCAGCAGCCAAGGGGTGGGGACAGGGGGATACGAGCAGTACTTC.

This rearrangement joins TRBV7-9 to TRBJ2-5, with 7 bases fitting TRBD1. Per the germline V gene, CDR1 is SEHNR and CDR2 is FQNEAQ (reference sequence). The CDR3 contains 18 residues. The V segment lost 5 bases and the J segment 5 bases; nucleotides outside the gene matches: 20. The CDR3 is CASSGIGPGTGDFETQYF. The DNA of the CDR3 is TGTGCCAGCAGCGGCATCGGGCCTGGCACAGGGGATTTTGAGACCCAGTACTTC.

A single count supports this clone. In nucleotides, the CDR3 is TGCGCCAGCAGCCAAGATCTACTAGCGGGGGGGACAGGGGAGACCCAGTACTTC. It translates to CASSQDLLAGGTGETQYF. This sequence joins TRBV4-3 and TRBJ2-5; 13 bases fit TRBD2. The CDR3 is 18 residues long. V shed 0 bases, J shed 5 bases, and the junction held 9 bases outside the gene matches. The germline V gene encodes CDR1 LGHNA and CDR2 YSLEER.

This sequence joins TRBV5-1 and TRBJ2-2; weak D call: TRBD2 (6 bases). The CDR3 length is 15 residues. With 4 bases removed from V and 7 bases from J, the gap between germline ends came to 17 bases. In germline, CDR1 is SGHRS, CDR2 YFSETQ. CDR3 sequence reads: CASSADATGDGELFF. CDR3 nucleotides: TGCGCCAGCAGCGCCGACGCGACGGGGGACGGGGAGCTGTTTTTT.

This clone was detected only once. V usage is TRBV19 and J usage is TRBJ1-5; no clear D. The germline V gene has CDR1 LNHDA and CDR2 SQIVND (reference sequence). V lost 1 base, J lost 6 bases, and 7 bases lay in between. This CDR3 contains 13 residues. For the CDR3, the DNA is TGTGCCAGTAGTATAGGGGAGCGTCAGCCCCAGCATTTT. Translation gives CASSIGERQPQHF.

The genes are TRBV2 and TRBJ1-2; D not resolved. The CDR3 length is 15 residues. The V gene's germline CDR1 is SNHLY and CDR2 FYNNEI. V lost 5 bases, J lost 6 bases, and 19 bases lay in between. The CDR3 nucleotides read TGTGCCAGCAGTACTAGGCCACATCTAGCGCATGGCTACACCTTC. Its translation: CASSTRPHLAHGYTF.

This clone has more than one count but fewer than ten. This rearrangement joins TRBV5-6 to TRBJ1-2; no clear D gene. V lost 2 bases, J lost 4 bases, and 12 bases lay in between. The CDR3 sequence is 14 residues long. CDR1 is SGHDT and CDR2 is YYEEEE in the germline V gene. The CDR3 region is CASSFERGPYGYTF. In DNA form, the CDR3 reads TGTGCCAGCAGCTTCGAACGGGGTCCCTATGGCTACACCTTC.

The chain couples TRBV19 to TRBJ1-1, with 7 bases matching TRBD1. The CDR3 loop spans 15 amino acids. CDR1 and CDR2 from the germline V gene are LNHDA and SQIVND (reference sequence). V shed 8 bases, J shed 1 base, and the junction held 10 bases outside the gene matches. This chain's CDR3 is CASHHPGGPNTEAFF. The CDR3, as DNA: TGTGCCAGTCATCACCCAGGGGGGCCGAACACTGAAGCTTTCTTT.

V is TRBV11-2 and J is TRBJ2-7, with D tentatively TRBD2 (6 bases). V dropped 6 bases and J dropped 7 bases, with 16 bases sitting between them. Germline-derived CDR1 and CDR2 are SGHAT and FQNNGV. The CDR3 covers 13 residues. The chain's CDR3 is CASSPTPAGEQYF. CDR3 nucleotide sequence: TGTGCCAGCAGTCCCACCCCGGCGGGGGAGCAGTACTTC. Combining the CDR3 with reference TRBV11-2 and TRBJ2-7 gives the whole variable domain EAGVAQSPRYKIIEKRQSVAFWCNPISGHATLYWYQQILGQGPKLLIQFQNNGVVDDSQLPKDRFSAERLKGVDSTLKIQPAKLEDSAVYLCASSPTPAGEQYFGPGTRLTVT.

In this sample, this clone turned up a few times. The chain carries TRBV5-8 and TRBJ2-3; no definite D call. The germline V and J ends were trimmed by 9 bases and 7 bases, with 24 bases remaining between them. The CDR3 extends over 15 amino acids. Germline CDR1 reads SGHTS; CDR2 reads YDEGEE. CDR3 sequence reads: CAISQAQSTSYTQYF. The DNA for the CDR3 is TGTGCCATCTCCCAGGCCCAGTCCACAAGCTATACGCAGTATTTT.